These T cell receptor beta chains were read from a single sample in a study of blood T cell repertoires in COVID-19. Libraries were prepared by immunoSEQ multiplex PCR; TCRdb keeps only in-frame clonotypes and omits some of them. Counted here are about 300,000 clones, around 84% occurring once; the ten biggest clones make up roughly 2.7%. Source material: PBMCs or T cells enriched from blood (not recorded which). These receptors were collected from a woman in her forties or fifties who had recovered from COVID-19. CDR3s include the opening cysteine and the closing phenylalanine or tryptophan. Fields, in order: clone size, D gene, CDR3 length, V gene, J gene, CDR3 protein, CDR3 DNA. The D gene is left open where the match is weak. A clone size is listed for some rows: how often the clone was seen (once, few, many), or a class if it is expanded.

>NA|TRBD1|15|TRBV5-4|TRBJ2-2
CASSFGQGNTGELFF
TGTGCCAGCAGCTTCGGACAGGGGAACACCGGGGAGCTGTTTTTT
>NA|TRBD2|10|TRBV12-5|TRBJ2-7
CARGGYEQYF
TGTGCGCGCGGGGGCTACGAGCAGTACTTC
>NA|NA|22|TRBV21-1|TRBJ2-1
CASSKRGGRYLAGDDGFIEQFF
TGTGCCAGCAGCAAAAGGGGAGGGAGGTACCTAGCGGGAGATGATGGATTCATCGAGCAGTTCTTC
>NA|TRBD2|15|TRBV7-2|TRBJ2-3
CASSETSGGTDTQYF
TGTGCCAGCAGCGAGACTAGCGGGGGCACAGATACGCAGTATTTT
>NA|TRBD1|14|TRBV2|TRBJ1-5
CASTEGQVDQPQHF
TGTGCCAGCACCGAGGGACAGGTGGATCAGCCCCAGCATTTT
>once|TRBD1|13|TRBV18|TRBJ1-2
CASSLTGDYGYTF
TGTGCCAGCTCATTGACAGGGGACTATGGCTACACCTTC
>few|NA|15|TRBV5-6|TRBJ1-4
CASSPYGGTNEKLFF
TGTGCCAGCAGCCCCTACGGGGGAACTAATGAAAAACTGTTTTTT
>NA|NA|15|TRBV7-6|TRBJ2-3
CASSLVLGETDTQYF
TGTGCCAGCAGCTTAGTACTAGGTGAAACAGATACGCAGTATTTT
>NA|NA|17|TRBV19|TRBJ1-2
CASSTNVNRRSNYGYTF
TGTGCCAGTAGTACGAATGTAAACAGGCGGTCTAACTATGGCTACACCTTC
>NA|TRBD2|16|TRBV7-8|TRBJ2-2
CAGGGLAGANTGELFF
TGTGCCGGAGGGGGACTAGCGGGAGCGAACACCGGGGAGCTGTTTTTT
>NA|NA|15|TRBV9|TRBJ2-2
CASSVTGYSTGELFF
TGTGCCAGCAGCGTGACGGGATACTCCACCGGGGAGCTGTTTTTT
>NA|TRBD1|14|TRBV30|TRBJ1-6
CAWSAGGPDSPLHF
TGTGCCTGGAGTGCAGGGGGCCCGGATTCACCCCTCCACTTT
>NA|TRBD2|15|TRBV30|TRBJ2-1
CAWSQKREGHHEQFF
TGTGCCTGGAGTCAGAAGCGGGAGGGCCACCATGAGCAGTTCTTC
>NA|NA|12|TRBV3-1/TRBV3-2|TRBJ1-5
CASSQVGKPQHF
TGTGCCAGCAGCCAAGTGGGCAAGCCCCAGCATTTT
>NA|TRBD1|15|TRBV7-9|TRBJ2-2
CASSKTGARAGELFF
TGTGCCAGCAGCAAAACAGGGGCACGGGCCGGGGAGCTGTTTTTT
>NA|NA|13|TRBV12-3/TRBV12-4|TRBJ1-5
CASSLDWLGPQHF
TGTGCCAGCAGTTTGGACTGGCTAGGGCCCCAGCATTTT
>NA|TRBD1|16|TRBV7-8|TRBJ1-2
CASSLSPGQTNYGYTF
TGTGCCAGCAGCTTGTCGCCGGGACAGACAAACTATGGCTACACCTTC
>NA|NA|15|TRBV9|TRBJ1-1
CASSESQWTDTEAFF
TGTGCCAGCAGCGAGTCACAATGGACAGACACTGAAGCTTTCTTT
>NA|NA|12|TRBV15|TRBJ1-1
CATSRDRGSAFF
TGTGCCACCAGCAGAGATCGGGGGTCTGCTTTCTTT
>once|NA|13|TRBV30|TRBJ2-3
CAWTLEAYGTQYF
TGTGCCTGGACCCTAGAGGCGTACGGTACGCAGTATTTT
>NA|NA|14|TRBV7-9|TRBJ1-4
CASSLRKGGEKLFF
TGTGCCAGCAGCTTGCGAAAGGGAGGGGAAAAACTGTTTTTT
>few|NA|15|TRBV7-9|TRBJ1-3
CASSSTSGSGNTIYF
TGTGCCAGCAGCTCGACTTCTGGCTCTGGAAACACCATATATTTT
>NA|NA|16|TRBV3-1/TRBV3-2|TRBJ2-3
CASSQGPREFTDTQYF
TGTGCCAGCAGCCAAGGGCCGCGGGAATTCACAGATACGCAGTATTTT
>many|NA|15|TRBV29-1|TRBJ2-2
CSVAGEGWNTGELFF
TGCAGCGTTGCCGGGGAAGGGTGGAACACCGGGGAGCTGTTTTTT
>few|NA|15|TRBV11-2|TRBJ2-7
CASSLRGVTGGEQYF
TGTGCCAGCAGCTTGAGAGGGGTGACCGGGGGCGAGCAGTACTTC
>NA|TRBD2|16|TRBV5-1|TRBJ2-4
CASSLELAGAKNIQYF
TGCGCCAGCAGCTTGGAACTAGCGGGAGCCAAAAACATTCAGTACTTC
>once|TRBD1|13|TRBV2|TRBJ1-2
CASRPRTGAGYTF
TGTGCCAGCAGACCTAGGACAGGGGCTGGCTACACCTTC
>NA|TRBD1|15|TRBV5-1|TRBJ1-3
CASSLVTGEGNTIYF
TGCGCCAGCAGCTTGGTAACAGGGGAAGGAAACACCATATATTTT
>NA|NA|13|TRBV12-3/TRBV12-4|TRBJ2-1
CASSAGNYNEQFF
TGTGCCAGCAGCGCGGGAAACTACAATGAGCAGTTCTTC
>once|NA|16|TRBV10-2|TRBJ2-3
CASSEPQGSSTDTQYF
TGCGCCAGCAGTGAACCCCAGGGGAGTAGCACAGATACGCAGTATTTT
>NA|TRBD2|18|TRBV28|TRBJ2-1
CASSFSLGSGSSYNEQFF
TGTGCCAGCAGTTTCTCCCTTGGTAGCGGGAGCTCCTACAATGAGCAGTTCTTC
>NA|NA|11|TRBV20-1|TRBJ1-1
CSVWRNTEAFF
TGCAGTGTGTGGAGGAACACTGAAGCTTTCTTT
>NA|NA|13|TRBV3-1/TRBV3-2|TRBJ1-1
CASSQGVGTEAFF
TGTGCCAGCAGCCAAGGAGTCGGGACTGAAGCTTTCTTT
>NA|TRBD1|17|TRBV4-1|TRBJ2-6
CASSRGQGAGGANVLTF
TGCGCCAGCAGCCGAGGACAGGGGGCGGGAGGGGCCAACGTCCTGACTTTC
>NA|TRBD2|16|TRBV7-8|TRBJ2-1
CASSHPSGSSYNEQFF
TGTGCCAGCAGCCATCCTAGCGGGAGCTCCTACAATGAGCAGTTCTTC
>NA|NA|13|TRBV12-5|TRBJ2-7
CASGSPIRDEQYF
TGTGCTAGTGGTTCTCCGATCAGGGACGAGCAGTACTTC
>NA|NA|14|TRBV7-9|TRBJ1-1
CASSDQGRNTEAFF
TGTGCCAGCAGCGATCAGGGGAGGAACACTGAAGCTTTCTTT
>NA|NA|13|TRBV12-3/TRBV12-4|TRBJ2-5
CASSWRRGETQYF
TGTGCCAGCAGTTGGAGACGCGGAGAGACCCAGTACTTC
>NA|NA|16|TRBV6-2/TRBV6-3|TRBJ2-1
CASSSDPVGLFNEQFF
TGTGCCAGCAGTAGCGACCCAGTAGGATTATTCAATGAGCAGTTCTTC
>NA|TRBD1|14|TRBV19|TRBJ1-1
CASSQQGWNTEAFF
TGTGCCAGTAGCCAACAGGGGTGGAACACTGAAGCTTTCTTT
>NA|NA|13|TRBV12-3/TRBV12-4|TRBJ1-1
CASTWGERTEAFF
TGTGCCAGCACCTGGGGGGAGAGGACTGAAGCTTTCTTT